This T cell receptor beta chain appears in the sequencing data of a study of cytomegalovirus exposure and HLA in healthy donors. Study-wide points: Researchers reported that a few CMV-associated chains were confirmed in vitro as CMV antigen-specific. For most TCR beta V segments, an earlier analysis put the productive rate at about 87% or about 30% of the time. High sensitivity and specificity were reportedly achieved when the classifier diagnosed cytomegalovirus status.

The primer mix had 60 Vbeta and 13 Jbeta primers. The assay was immunoSEQ multiplex PCR, and TCRdb's table has in-frame clones only and misses some. This table holds under 150,000 clones, 65% to 80% found once. This clone was seen once. What it binds is unknown. CDR3 length: 15 residues. The V and J ends lost 1 base and 3 bases respectively, with 9 bases between them. Germline lookup yields CDR1 LNHNV and CDR2 YYDKDF (reference sequence). The receptor's source is a woman aged 40 to 49 in good health and CMV-seronegative. Sequences were obtained from PBMCs. The V gene is TRBV15, the J gene TRBJ2-2; D remains unclear. The CDR3 DNA reads TGTGCCACCAGCAGAGCAACTACCTACACCGGGGAGCTGTTTTTT. This codes for CATSRATTYTGELFF.